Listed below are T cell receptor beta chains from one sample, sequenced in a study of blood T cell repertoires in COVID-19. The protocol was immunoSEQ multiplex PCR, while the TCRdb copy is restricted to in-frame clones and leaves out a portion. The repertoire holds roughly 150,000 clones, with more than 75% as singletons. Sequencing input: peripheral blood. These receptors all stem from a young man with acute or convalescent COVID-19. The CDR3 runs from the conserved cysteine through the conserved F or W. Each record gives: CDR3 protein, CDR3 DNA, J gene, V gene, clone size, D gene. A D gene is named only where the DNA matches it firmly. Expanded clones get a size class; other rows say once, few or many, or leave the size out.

CASSLRAGQSYEQYF	TGTGCCAGCAGTCTTCGGGCGGGACAGTCCTACGAGCAGTACTTC	TRBJ2-7	TRBV27	once	.
CASSLGQINNYGYTF	TGCGCCAGCAGCTTGGGGCAGATTAATAACTATGGCTACACCTTC	TRBJ1-2	TRBV5-1	.	.
CASSYGQGANYNSPLHF	TGCGCCAGCAGCTATGGACAGGGGGCGAATTATAATTCACCCCTCCACTTT	TRBJ1-6	TRBV5-1	.	TRBD1
CASSLGQGLWGYTF	TGTGCCAGCAGTTTAGGACAGGGCCTTTGGGGCTACACCTTC	TRBJ1-2	TRBV27	.	TRBD1
CASSLRITGENGELFF	TGTGCCAGCAGCCTCAGGATCACGGGGGAGAACGGGGAGCTGTTTTTT	TRBJ2-2	TRBV7-9	.	.
CASSYSFSGDEPQHF	TGTGCCAGCAGTTACTCGTTTTCGGGGGACGAGCCCCAGCATTTT	TRBJ1-5	TRBV6-2/TRBV6-3	few	.
CASSDGSTEAFF	TGCGCCAGCAGTGACGGGAGCACTGAAGCTTTCTTT	TRBJ1-1	TRBV10-1	few	.
CASSQAGDRADTQYF	TGTGCCAGCAGCCAAGCGGGGGACAGGGCAGATACGCAGTATTTT	TRBJ2-3	TRBV3-1/TRBV3-2	.	TRBD1
CASRGQGGNTIYF	TGTGCCAGCAGGGGACAGGGGGGAAACACCATATATTTT	TRBJ1-3	TRBV6-5	.	TRBD1
CASSPNTRGYYGYTF	TGCGCCAGCAGCCCTAACACCAGGGGTTACTATGGCTACACCTTC	TRBJ1-2	TRBV5-1	few	.
CASSPTGADQPQHF	TGTGCCAGCAGTCCAACAGGGGCGGATCAGCCCCAGCATTTT	TRBJ1-5	TRBV2	.	TRBD1
CSASEGSEAFF	TGCAGTGCTAGTGAGGGCTCTGAAGCTTTCTTT	TRBJ1-1	TRBV20-1	once	.
CASNRDRGPGGELFF	TGTGCCAGTAACCGGGACAGGGGGCCTGGCGGGGAGCTGTTTTTT	TRBJ2-2	TRBV19	.	TRBD1
CASIFPLSETQYF	TGTGCCAGCATCTTCCCCCTTTCAGAGACCCAGTACTTC	TRBJ2-5	TRBV7-8	.	.
CASSPSGANTGELFF	TGTGCCAGCAGCCCTAGCGGGGCCAACACCGGGGAGCTGTTTTTT	TRBJ2-2	TRBV5-6	.	TRBD2
CASSPGQGSYNSPLHF	TGTGCCAGCAGCCCGGGACAGGGGTCCTATAATTCACCCCTCCACTTT	TRBJ1-6	TRBV5-5	.	TRBD1
CASRQGPNLAKNIQYF	TGCGCCAGCAGGCAGGGCCCCAATCTAGCCAAAAACATTCAGTACTTC	TRBJ2-4	TRBV10-2	.	.
CASSGGRTNSPLHF	TGTGCCAGCAGTGGTGGGAGAACCAATTCACCCCTCCACTTT	TRBJ1-6	TRBV2	.	.
CASSSTGYSEEKLFF	TGTGCCAGCAGCTCGACAGGGTACTCAGAAGAAAAACTGTTTTTT	TRBJ1-4	TRBV7-9	.	TRBD1
CASSYSRGLGSPLHF	TGTGCCAGCAGTTACTCTCGGGGATTAGGTTCACCCCTCCACTTT	TRBJ1-6	TRBV6-5	.	.
CASSRLAGIVGPYNEQFF	TGTGCCAGCAGCCGACTAGCGGGAATCGTAGGACCCTACAATGAGCAGTTCTTC	TRBJ2-1	TRBV7-9	.	TRBD2
CASSDLMDGEKAFF	TGTGCCAGCAGCGACCTAATGGACGGGGAAAAAGCTTTCTTT	TRBJ1-1	TRBV9	.	.
CASSPRTGDADTQYF	TGTGCCAGCTCACCACGGACAGGGGACGCAGATACGCAGTATTTT	TRBJ2-3	TRBV18	.	TRBD1
CASSTSRGDPREQFF	TGTGCCAGTAGTACCTCCCGGGGGGACCCACGTGAGCAGTTCTTC	TRBJ2-1	TRBV19	.	TRBD2
CSARDRGSYNEQFF	TGCAGCGCCCGGGACAGGGGCTCCTACAATGAGCAGTTCTTC	TRBJ2-1	TRBV29-1	.	TRBD1
CASSLRGEGYEQYF	TGTGCCAGCAGCTTGAGGGGGGAGGGCTACGAGCAGTACTTC	TRBJ2-7	TRBV5-5	.	.
CASSKGEFYEQYF	TGTGCCAGCAGTAAGGGGGAGTTCTACGAGCAGTACTTC	TRBJ2-7	TRBV6-5	.	.
CASSGSGTSGGATDTQYF	TGTGCCAGCAGTGGTTCCGGGACTAGCGGGGGGGCCACAGATACGCAGTATTTT	TRBJ2-3	TRBV27	.	TRBD2
CASSQDQGMGTNSPLHF	TGTGCCAGCAGCCAAGATCAGGGTATGGGGACAAATTCACCCCTCCACTTT	TRBJ1-6	TRBV3-1/TRBV3-2	.	.
CASSLGLHSGNTIYF	TGTGCCAGCAGCTTGGGGCTCCACTCTGGAAACACCATATATTTT	TRBJ1-3	TRBV11-2	.	.
CASSQLGMNTEAFF	TGTGCCAGCAGTCAGCTCGGGATGAACACTGAAGCTTTCTTT	TRBJ1-1	TRBV6-5	.	.
CASSGAWDRTSYNEQFF	TGTGCCAGCAGTGGCGCCTGGGACAGAACAAGCTACAATGAGCAGTTCTTC	TRBJ2-1	TRBV25-1	.	TRBD1
CASSLRTDNLNTEAFF	TGCGCCAGCAGCTTGCGGACTGACAATTTGAACACTGAAGCTTTCTTT	TRBJ1-1	TRBV5-1	.	.
CAWRPQGDNSPLHF	TGTGCCTGGAGGCCACAGGGGGATAATTCACCCCTCCACTTT	TRBJ1-6	TRBV30	.	TRBD1
CASSPPGTGVDTQYF	TGTGCCAGCAGCCCCCCCGGGACAGGGGTCGATACGCAGTATTTT	TRBJ2-3	TRBV16	once	TRBD1
CASSPSGTVNQPQHF	TGCGCCAGCAGCCCGTCGGGGACAGTCAATCAGCCCCAGCATTTT	TRBJ1-5	TRBV5-1	.	TRBD1
CASSLPGTGPHEQFF	TGTGCCAGCAGTCTTCCCGGGACAGGGCCCCATGAGCAGTTCTTC	TRBJ2-1	TRBV6-5	.	TRBD1
CASSLGLESYEQYF	TGTGCCAGCAGCTTGGGACTCGAGTCCTACGAGCAGTACTTC	TRBJ2-7	TRBV7-8	few	.
CASRLRGGLTDTQYF	TGTGCCAGCAGATTGCGGGGGGGCCTAACAGATACGCAGTATTTT	TRBJ2-3	TRBV2	.	TRBD2
CASSILTGGAGEKLFF	TGTGCCAGTAGTATCTTGACAGGGGGCGCCGGTGAAAAACTGTTTTTT	TRBJ1-4	TRBV19	.	TRBD1
CASSLAYGTSKGTQYF	TGTGCCAGCAGCTTAGCCTATGGGACTTCTAAGGGGACCCAGTACTTC	TRBJ2-5	TRBV7-2	.	.
CAWSHQGAAGNSPLHF	TGTGCCTGGAGCCACCAGGGGGCTGCTGGTAATTCACCCCTCCACTTT	TRBJ1-6	TRBV30	.	TRBD1
CASSQGQYGYTF	TGTGCCAGCAGCCAGGGACAGTATGGCTACACCTTC	TRBJ1-2	TRBV11-2	.	TRBD1
CASSRTGTNQPQHF	TGTGCCAGCAGCCGGACAGGGACAAATCAGCCCCAGCATTTT	TRBJ1-5	TRBV6-5	.	TRBD1
CASSWPDSNNEQFF	TGCGCCAGCAGCTGGCCGGACAGCAACAATGAGCAGTTCTTC	TRBJ2-1	TRBV5-1	.	.
CASSTQGLLSEQYF	TGTGCCAGCAGTACACAGGGTCTCCTTTCCGAGCAGTACTTC	TRBJ2-7	TRBV27	.	.
CASSAGTGSNQPQHF	TGCGCCAGCAGCGCCGGGACAGGGAGCAATCAGCCCCAGCATTTT	TRBJ1-5	TRBV5-1	.	TRBD1